Each of the 11 T cell receptor beta chains below was sequenced from the same sample in a study of blood T cell repertoires in COVID-19. Some clones are missing from TCRdb's copy, which holds only in-frame ones; the method was immunoSEQ multiplex PCR. The sample consists of around 100,000 clones, 85% to 90% of them appearing once. Sample: peripheral blood. Source of these receptors: an elderly woman with acute or convalescent COVID-19.

The chain is built from TRBV5-1 and TRBJ2-7; 7 nucleotides agree with TRBD2. The CDR3 covers 14 residues. Germline loops: CDR1 SGHRS, CDR2 YFSETQ. Losses at the gene ends were 0 bases for V and 1 base for J; bases not matched to a gene: 1. The CDR3 DNA follows: TGCGCCAGCAGCTTGGGCGGGAGTTCCTACGAGCAGTACTTC. It is translated as CASSLGGSSYEQYF.

The chain joins TRBV5-6 to TRBJ1-1, with TRBD1 matching over 9 bases. CDR1 is SGHDT and CDR2 is YYEEEE in the germline V gene. CDR3 length equals 16 residues. Trimming removed 0 bases from V and 3 bases from J; junction bases left unmatched: 6. CDR3 sequence: CASSLDRGRRYTEAFF. The CDR3 nucleotides read TGTGCCAGCAGCTTGGACAGGGGGCGGCGATACACTGAAGCTTTCTTT.

To note about this clone: Other DNA sequences in the sample encode the same CDR3. J is TRBJ1-1 and V is TRBV6-5; TRBD1 is a possible D gene (5 bases). Germline V gene data show CDR1 as MNHEY and CDR2 as SVGAGI. The germline V and J ends were trimmed by 4 bases and 4 bases, with 7 bases remaining between them. The CDR3 runs 12 residues. The CDR3 bases are TGTGCCAGCAGTTCAACAGGCACTGAAGCTTTCTTT. Its protein is CASSSTGTEAFF.

The chain uses TRBV5-1 and TRBJ1-1; 8 positions agree with TRBD1. Germline V gives CDR1 SGHRS, CDR2 YFSETQ. The CDR3 runs to 12 residues. Trimming removed 3 bases from V and 11 bases from J; junction bases left unmatched: 6. The CDR3: CASSSRGREAFF. Here the CDR3 DNA reads TGCGCCAGCAGCTCCAGGGGGCGCGAGGCTTTCTTT.

The rearrangement links TRBV28 to TRBJ1-3, with 7 bases identical to TRBD1. V lost 5 bases and J lost 12; bases outside the gene matches: 7. The germline CDR1 and CDR2 sequences are MDHEN and SYDVKM. The CDR3 is 12 residues long. The CDR3 region has the DNA TGTGCCAGCAGTATCTACAGGGGAAACATATATTTT. Protein product: CASSIYRGNIYF.

The chain combines TRBV14 with TRBJ1-4, with 7 bases lining up with TRBD1. CDR1 and CDR2 from the germline V gene are SGHDN and FVKESK. V dropped 2 bases and J dropped 4; count of bases not matched to a gene: 4. The CDR3 covers 15 residues. CDR3 loop: CASSQPGGNNEKLFF. CDR3 sequence (DNA): TGTGCCAGCAGCCAACCAGGGGGGAATAATGAAAAACTGTTTTTT. Looking up the rest from reference TRBV14 and TRBJ1-4 gives the full variable domain: EAGVTQFPSHSVIEKGQTVTLRCDPISGHDNLYWYRRVMGKEIKFLLHFVKESKQDESGMPNNRFLAERTGGTYSTLKVQPAELEDSGVYFCASSQPGGNNEKLFFGSGTQLSVL.

This chain joins TRBV18 and TRBJ1-1, with D possibly matching TRBD1 (6 bases). V lost 2 bases, J lost 2 bases, and 12 bases lay in between. CDR3 length: 15 amino acids. Germline-derived CDR1 and CDR2 are KGHSH and LQKENI. CDR3 in amino acids: CASSPLTQGNTEAFF. Written as DNA, the CDR3 is TGTGCCAGCTCACCATTGACACAGGGAAACACTGAAGCTTTCTTT.

V gene TRBV12-3 or TRBV12-4 combines with J gene TRBJ1-1; D gene unclear. V lost 3 bases and J 6 bases, leaving 8 bases between the germline ends. This CDR3 comprises 12 residues. The CDR3: CASSFLEAEAFF. CDR3 sequence (DNA): TGTGCCAGCAGTTTTCTGGAGGCTGAAGCTTTCTTT.

As DNA, the CDR3 is TGTGCCAGCAGTCTGGGACAGTCGGAAGCTTTCTTT. Translation: CASSLGQSEAFF. V gene TRBV6-6 combines with J gene TRBJ1-1; 7 bases fit TRBD1. CDR3 length: 12 residues. Trimming cost V 5 bases and J 8 bases; bases outside gene matches: 5. Germline assignment: CDR1 MNHNY and CDR2 SVGAGI (reference sequence).

The gene calls are TRBV10-2 and TRBJ1-5; TRBD1 matches at 7 bases. Losses at the gene ends were 6 bases for V and 4 bases for J; bases not matched to a gene: 6. The CDR3 length is 14 residues. CDR1 and CDR2 from the germline V gene are WSHSY and SAAADI. The CDR3, as DNA: TGCGCCAGCAGATCAGGGGGGAGAAATCAGCCCCAGCATTTT. Its protein product is CASRSGGRNQPQHF.

This clone was seen once. V and J are TRBV7-8 and TRBJ2-2; 8 bases match TRBD2. Germline CDR1 SGHVS, CDR2 FQNEAQ. The CDR3 covers 15 residues. The J segment lost 7 bases and the V segment lost 7 bases, leaving 11 bases of the junction unmatched. CDR3 bases: TGTGCCAGCATTCCCCGGGGGGGGCGCGGCGGGGAGCTGTTTTTT. Amino acid sequence: CASIPRGGRGGELFF.